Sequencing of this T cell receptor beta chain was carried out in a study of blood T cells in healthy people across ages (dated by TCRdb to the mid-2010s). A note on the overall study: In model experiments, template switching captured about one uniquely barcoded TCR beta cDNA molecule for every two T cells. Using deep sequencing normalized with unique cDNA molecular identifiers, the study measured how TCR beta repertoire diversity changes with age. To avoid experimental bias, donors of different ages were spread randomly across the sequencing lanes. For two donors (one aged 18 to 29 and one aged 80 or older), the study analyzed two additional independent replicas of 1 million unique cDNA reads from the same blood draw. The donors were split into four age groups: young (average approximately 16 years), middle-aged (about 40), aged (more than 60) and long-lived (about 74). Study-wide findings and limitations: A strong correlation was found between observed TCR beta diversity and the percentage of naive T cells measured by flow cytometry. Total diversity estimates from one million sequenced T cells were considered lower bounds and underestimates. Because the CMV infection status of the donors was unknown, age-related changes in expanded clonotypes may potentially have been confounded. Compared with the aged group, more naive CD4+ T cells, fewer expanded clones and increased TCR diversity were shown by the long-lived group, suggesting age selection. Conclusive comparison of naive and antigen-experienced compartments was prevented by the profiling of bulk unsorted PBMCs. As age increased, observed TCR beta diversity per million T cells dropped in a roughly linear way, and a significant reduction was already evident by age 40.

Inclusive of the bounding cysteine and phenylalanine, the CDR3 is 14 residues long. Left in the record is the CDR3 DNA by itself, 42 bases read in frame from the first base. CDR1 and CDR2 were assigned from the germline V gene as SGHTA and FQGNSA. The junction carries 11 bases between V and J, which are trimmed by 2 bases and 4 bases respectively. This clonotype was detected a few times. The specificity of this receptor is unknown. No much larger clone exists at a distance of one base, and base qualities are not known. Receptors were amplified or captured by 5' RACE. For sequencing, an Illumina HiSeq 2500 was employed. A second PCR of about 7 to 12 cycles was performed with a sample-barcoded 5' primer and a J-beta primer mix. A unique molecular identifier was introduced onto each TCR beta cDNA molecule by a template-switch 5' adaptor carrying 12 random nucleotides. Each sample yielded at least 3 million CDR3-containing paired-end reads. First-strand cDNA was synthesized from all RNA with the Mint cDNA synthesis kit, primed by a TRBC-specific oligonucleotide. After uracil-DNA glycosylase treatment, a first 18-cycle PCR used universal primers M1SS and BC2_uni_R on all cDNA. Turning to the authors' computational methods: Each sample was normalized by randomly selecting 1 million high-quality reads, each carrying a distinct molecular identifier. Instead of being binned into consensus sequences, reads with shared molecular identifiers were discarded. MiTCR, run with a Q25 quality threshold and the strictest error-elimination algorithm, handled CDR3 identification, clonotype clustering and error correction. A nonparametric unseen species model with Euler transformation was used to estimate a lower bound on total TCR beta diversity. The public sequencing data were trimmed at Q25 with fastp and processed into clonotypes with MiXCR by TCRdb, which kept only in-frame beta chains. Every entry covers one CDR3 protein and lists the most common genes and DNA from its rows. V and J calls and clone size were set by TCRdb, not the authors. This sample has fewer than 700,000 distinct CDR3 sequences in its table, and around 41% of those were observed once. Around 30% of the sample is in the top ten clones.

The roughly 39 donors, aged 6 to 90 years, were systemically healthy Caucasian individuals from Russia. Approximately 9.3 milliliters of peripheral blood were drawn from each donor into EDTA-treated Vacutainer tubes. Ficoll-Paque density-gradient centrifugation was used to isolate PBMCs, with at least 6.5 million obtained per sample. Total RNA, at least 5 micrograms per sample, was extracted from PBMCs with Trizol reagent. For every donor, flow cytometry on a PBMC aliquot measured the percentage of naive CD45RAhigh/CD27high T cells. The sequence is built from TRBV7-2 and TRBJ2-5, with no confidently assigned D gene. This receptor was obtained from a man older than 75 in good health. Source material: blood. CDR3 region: CASSLNGRVETQYF. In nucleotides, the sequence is TGTGCCAGCAGCTTAAATGGACGGGTAGAGACCCAGTACTTC.